This TCR beta chain emerged from a study of CD8+ T cells in alopecia areata. For the study at large: Patients received oral tofacitinib, 5 to 10 mg twice daily, for moderate-to-severe alopecia areata. Overall study results and limits: Scalp lesions, especially in alopecia totalis/universalis, had higher clonality than normal scalp.

To note about this clone: Its antigen is not identified.

Specimens obtained from alopecia areata patients comprised lesional scalp punch biopsies and peripheral blood. The V end was cut by 0 bases, the J end by 5 bases, with 17 bases between. Germline CDR1 and CDR2: KGHSH and LQKENI. The CDR3 is 16 residues long. cDNA serving as the sequencing template came from extracted, reverse transcribed RNA. The repertoire was sequenced with immunoSEQ multiplex PCR; TCRdb's copy has only in-frame clones and lacks some. The data contain under 20,000 clones, around 62% of them singletons. This TCR came from a human donor with alopecia areata. The sample consisted of skin, taken at week 0. The chain is built from TRBV18 and TRBJ2-7; possibly TRBD1 for D (6 bases). CDR3 sequence: CASSPPNREYGHEQYF. The CDR3 DNA follows: TGTGCCAGCTCACCACCTAACAGGGAATATGGCCACGAGCAGTACTTC. The variable domain in full, completed from reference TRBV18 and TRBJ2-7, reads NAGVMQNPRHLVRRRGQEARLRCSPMKGHSHVYWYRQLPEEGLKFMVYLQKENIIDESGMPKERFSAEFPKEGPSILRIQQVVRGDSAAYFCASSPPNREYGHEQYFGPGTRLTVT.